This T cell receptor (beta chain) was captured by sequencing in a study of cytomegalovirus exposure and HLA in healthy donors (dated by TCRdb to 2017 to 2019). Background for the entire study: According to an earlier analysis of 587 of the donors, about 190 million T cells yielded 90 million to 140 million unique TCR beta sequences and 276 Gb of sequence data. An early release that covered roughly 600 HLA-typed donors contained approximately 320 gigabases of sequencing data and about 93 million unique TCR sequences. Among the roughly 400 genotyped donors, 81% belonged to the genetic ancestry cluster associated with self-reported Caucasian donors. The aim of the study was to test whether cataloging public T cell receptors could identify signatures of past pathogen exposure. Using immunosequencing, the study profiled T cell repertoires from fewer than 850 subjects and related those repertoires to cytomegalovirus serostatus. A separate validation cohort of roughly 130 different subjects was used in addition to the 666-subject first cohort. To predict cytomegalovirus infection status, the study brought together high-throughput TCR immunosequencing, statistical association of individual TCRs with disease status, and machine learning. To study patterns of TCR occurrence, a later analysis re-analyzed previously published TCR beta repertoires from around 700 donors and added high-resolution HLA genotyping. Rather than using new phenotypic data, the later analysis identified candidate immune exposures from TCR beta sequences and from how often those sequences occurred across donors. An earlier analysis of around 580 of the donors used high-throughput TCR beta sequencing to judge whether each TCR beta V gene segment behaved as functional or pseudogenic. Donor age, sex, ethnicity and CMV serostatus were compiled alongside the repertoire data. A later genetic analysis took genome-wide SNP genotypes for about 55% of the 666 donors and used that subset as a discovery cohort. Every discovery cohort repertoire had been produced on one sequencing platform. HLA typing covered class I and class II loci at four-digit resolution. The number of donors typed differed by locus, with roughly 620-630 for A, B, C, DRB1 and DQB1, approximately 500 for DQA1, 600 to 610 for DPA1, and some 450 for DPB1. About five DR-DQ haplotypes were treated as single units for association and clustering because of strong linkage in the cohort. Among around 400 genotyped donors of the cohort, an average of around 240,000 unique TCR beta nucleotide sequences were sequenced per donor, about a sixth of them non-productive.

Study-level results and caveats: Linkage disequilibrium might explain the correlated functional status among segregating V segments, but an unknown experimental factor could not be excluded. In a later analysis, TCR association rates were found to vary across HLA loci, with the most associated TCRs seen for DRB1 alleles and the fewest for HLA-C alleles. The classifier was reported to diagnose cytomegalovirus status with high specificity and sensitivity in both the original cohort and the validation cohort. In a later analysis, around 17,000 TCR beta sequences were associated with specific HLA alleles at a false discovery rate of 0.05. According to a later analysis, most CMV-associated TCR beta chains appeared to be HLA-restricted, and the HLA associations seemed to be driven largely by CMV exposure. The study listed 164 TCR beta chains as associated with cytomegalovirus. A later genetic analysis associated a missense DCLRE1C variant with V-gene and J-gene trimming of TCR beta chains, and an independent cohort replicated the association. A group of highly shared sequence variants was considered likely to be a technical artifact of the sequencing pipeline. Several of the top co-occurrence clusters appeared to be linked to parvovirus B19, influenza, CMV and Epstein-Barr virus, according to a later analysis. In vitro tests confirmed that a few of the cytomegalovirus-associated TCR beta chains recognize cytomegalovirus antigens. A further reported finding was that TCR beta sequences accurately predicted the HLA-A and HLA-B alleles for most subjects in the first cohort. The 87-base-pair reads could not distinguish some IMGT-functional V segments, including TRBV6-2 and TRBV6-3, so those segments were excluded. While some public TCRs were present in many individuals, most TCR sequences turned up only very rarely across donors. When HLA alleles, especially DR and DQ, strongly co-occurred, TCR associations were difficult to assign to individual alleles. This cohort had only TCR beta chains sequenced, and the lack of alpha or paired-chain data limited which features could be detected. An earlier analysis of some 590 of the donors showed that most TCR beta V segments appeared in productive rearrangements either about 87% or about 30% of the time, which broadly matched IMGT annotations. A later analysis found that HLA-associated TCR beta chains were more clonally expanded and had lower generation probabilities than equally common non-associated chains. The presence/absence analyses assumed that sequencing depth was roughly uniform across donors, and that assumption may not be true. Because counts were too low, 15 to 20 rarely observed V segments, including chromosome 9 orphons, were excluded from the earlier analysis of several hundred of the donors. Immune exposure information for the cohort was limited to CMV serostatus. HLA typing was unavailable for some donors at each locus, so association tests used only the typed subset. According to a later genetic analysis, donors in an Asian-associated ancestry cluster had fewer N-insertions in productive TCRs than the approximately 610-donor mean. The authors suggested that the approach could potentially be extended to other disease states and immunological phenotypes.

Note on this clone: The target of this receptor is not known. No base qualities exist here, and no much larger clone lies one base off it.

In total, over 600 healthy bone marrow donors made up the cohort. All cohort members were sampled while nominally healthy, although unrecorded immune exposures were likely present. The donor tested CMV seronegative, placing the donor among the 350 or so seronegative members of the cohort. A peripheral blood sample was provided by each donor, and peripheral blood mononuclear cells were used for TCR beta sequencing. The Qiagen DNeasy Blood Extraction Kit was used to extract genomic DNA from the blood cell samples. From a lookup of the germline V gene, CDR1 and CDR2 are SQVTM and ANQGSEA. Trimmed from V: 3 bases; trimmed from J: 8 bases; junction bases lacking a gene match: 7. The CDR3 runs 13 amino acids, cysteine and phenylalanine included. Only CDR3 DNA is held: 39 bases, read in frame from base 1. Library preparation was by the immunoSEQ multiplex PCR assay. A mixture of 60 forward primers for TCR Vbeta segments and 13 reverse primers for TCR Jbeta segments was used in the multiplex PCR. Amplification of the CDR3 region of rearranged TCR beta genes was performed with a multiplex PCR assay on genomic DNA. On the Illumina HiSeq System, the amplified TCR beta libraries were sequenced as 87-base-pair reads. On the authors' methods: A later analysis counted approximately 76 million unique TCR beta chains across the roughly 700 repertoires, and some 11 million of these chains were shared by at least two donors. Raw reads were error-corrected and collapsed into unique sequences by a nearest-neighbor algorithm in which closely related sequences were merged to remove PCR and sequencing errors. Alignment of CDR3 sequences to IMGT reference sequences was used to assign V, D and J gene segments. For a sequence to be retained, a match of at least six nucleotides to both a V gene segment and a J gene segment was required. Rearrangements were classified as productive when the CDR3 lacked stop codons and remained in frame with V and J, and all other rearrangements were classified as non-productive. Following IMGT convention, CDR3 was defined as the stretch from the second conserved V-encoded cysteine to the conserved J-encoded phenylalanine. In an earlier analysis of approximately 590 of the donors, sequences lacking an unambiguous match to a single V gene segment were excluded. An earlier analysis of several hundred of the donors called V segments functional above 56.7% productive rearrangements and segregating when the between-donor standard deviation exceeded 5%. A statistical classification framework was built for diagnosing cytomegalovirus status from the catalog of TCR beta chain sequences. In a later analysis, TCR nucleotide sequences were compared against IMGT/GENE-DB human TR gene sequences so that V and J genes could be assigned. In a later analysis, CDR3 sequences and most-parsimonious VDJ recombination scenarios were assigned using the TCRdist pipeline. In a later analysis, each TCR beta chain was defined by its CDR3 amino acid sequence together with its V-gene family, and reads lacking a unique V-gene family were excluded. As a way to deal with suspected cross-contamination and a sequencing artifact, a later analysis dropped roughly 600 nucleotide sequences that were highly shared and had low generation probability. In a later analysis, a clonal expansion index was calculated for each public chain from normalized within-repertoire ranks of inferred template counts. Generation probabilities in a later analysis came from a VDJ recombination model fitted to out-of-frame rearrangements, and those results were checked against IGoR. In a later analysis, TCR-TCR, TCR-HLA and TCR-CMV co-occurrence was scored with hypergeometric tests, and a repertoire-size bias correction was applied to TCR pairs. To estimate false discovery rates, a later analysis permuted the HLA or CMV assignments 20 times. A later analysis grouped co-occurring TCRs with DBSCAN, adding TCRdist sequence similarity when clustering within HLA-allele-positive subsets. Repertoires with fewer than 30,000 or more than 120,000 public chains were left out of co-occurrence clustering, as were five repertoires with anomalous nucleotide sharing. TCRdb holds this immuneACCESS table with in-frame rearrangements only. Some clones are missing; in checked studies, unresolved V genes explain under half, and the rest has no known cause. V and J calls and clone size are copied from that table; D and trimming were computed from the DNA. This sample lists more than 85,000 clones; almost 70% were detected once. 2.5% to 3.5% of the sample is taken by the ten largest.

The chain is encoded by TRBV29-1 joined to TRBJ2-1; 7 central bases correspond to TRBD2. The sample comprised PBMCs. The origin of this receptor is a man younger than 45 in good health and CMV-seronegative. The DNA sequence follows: TGCAGCGTTGATCGGGGGGATGGCGATGAGCAGTTCTTC. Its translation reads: CSVDRGDGDEQFF.